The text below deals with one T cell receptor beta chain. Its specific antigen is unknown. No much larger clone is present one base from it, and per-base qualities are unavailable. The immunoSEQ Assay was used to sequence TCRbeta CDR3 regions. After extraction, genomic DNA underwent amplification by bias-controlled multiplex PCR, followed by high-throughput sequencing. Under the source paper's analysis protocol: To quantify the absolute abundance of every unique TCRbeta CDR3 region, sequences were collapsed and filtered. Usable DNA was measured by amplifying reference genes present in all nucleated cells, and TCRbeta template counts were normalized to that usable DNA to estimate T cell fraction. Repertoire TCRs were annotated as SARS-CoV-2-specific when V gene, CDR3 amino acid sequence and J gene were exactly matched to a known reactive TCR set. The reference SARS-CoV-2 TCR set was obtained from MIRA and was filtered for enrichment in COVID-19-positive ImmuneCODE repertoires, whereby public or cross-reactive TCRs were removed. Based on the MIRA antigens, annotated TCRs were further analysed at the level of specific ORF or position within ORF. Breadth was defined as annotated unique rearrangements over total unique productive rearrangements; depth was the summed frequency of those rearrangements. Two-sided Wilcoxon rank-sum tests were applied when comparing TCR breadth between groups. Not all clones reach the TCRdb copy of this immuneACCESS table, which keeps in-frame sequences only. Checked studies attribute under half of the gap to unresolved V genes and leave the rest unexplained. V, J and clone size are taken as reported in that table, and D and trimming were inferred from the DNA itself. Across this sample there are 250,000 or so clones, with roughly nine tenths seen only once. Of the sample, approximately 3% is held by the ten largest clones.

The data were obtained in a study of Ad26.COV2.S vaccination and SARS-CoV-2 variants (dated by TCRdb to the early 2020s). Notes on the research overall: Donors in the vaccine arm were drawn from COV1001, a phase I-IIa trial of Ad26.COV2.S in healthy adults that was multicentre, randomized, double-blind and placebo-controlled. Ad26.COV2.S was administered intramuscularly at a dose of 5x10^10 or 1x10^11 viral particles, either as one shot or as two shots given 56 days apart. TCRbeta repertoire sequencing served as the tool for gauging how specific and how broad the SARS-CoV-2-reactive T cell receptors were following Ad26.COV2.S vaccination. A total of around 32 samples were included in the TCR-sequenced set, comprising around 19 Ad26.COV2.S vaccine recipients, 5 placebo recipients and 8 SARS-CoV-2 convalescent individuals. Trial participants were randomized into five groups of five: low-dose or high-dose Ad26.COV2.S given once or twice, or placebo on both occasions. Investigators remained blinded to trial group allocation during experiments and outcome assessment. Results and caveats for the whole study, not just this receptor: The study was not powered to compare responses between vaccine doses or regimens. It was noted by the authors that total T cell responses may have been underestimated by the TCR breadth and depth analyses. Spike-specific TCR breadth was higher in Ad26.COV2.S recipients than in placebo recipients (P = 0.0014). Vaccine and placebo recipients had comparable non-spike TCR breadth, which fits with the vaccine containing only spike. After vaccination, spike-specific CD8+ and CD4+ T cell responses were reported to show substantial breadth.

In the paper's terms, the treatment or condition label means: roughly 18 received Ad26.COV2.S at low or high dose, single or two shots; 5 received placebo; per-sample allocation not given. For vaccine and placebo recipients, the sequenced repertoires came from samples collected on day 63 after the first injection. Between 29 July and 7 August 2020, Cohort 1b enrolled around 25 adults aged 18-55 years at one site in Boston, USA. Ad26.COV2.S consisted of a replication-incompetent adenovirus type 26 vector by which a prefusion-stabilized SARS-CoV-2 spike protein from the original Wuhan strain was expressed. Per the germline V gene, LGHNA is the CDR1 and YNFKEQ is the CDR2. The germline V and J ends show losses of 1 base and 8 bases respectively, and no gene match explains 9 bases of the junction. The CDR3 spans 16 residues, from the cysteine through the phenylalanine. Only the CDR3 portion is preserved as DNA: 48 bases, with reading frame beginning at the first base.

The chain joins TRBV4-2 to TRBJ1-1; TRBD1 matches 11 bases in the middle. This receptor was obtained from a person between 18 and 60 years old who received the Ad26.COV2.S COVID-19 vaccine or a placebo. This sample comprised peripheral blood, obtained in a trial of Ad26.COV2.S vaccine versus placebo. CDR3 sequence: CASSQGAADRGREAFF. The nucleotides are TGTGCCAGCAGCCAAGGGGCCGCGGACAGGGGGCGAGAAGCTTTCTTT.